This T cell receptor beta chain was recovered during a study of blood T cell repertoires in COVID-19. Study in general: Spain, Italy and the United States supplied samples that represented acute and convalescent COVID-19. The analysed material was cDNA or gDNA that came from T cells, B-cell-depleted T cells, or PBMCs.

CDR3 length: 16 amino acids. Between the trimmed V and J ends, which lost 4 bases and 3 bases, there was a span of 19 bases. Original handling: By means of reference gene primer amplification, nucleated cell counts were estimated. The assay was immunoSEQ multiplex PCR, and TCRdb's table has in-frame clones only and misses some. V, J and clone size are those of that table, while D and trimming were read from the DNA. The sample has more than 95,000 clones, about 83% seen once. Sequencing used peripheral blood. The TCR comes from a man between 65 and 85 years old with acute or convalescent COVID-19. V gene TRBV23-1 combines with J gene TRBJ2-7; TRBD2 is a possible D gene (5 bases). TRBV23-1 belongs to the ORF category, with a function that is uncertain. CDR3 loop: CASSRKFPTGIYEQYF. The DNA of the CDR3 is TGCGCCAGCAGTCGCAAATTTCCGACGGGGATCTACGAGCAGTACTTC.